These T cell receptor beta chains were read from a single sample in a study of identical twins. TCRdb reprocessed the 5' RACE reads with MiXCR, giving one entry per CDR3 protein. The data contain around 340,000 distinct CDR3 sequences, approximately 9.1% of them seen just once; the ten biggest clones take up under 9.5%. Sequencing was carried out using naive T cells sorted from blood. The receptors shown here come from a woman in her fifties or sixties in good health. The conserved cysteine and the conserved F or W are not part of the CDR3 here. The D gene is left open where the match is weak.

J gene | V gene | D gene | CDR3 protein
TRBJ2-4 | TRBV12-3/TRBV12-4 | TRBD2 | ASSLRVRLAGGLAKNIQY
TRBJ2-1 | TRBV20-1 | . | SARGGPVSYNEQF
TRBJ2-7 | TRBV11-2 | . | ASSLVAPRREHSYEQY
TRBJ2-4 | TRBV23-1 | . | ASSHIVPGWHKNIQY
. | TRBV29-1 | . | SVEGGEETQF
TRBJ2-4 | TRBV5-1 | . | ASSGGGFQY
TRBJ2-3 | TRBV7-2 | . | ASSLLASGSTDTQY
TRBJ2-1 | TRBV7-8 | . | ASSPDLLGEQF
TRBJ1-1 | TRBV6-5 | . | ASSYDGPGTEAF
TRBJ2-3 | TRBV3-1 | . | ASSQEGAPTDTQY
TRBJ1-5 | TRBV7-8 | TRBD1 | ASSPGGTGGQPQH
TRBJ2-7 | TRBV20-1 | TRBD2 | SASVLAGGDEQY
TRBJ2-1 | TRBV20-1 | TRBD2 | SAWTSGRRGEQF
TRBJ2-1 | TRBV20-1 | TRBD2 | SARRWGGIDEQF
TRBJ2-1 | TRBV20-1 | TRBD2 | SAPGLAYNEQF
TRBJ1-1 | TRBV2 | . | ASDSNTEAF
TRBJ2-3 | TRBV19 | . | ASSKEKFSDRTDTQY
TRBJ2-3 | TRBV20-1 | TRBD1 | SAKRTGSIDTQY
TRBJ2-5 | TRBV25-1 | . | ASSDPRGGGGETQY
TRBJ2-3 | TRBV12-3/TRBV12-4 | . | ASSLINTQY
TRBJ2-3 | TRBV14 | . | ASSQTTAVLSGVTQY
TRBJ2-5 | TRBV7-8 | . | ASSSSSKETQY
TRBJ1-1 | TRBV29-1 | . | SVREKGNTEAF
TRBJ1-5 | TRBV15 | . | ATSFRRDQPQH
TRBJ2-1 | TRBV29-1 | . | SVVERIDEQF
TRBJ1-5 | TRBV15 | . | ATSRDPLGAQNQPQH
TRBJ1-5 | TRBV5-5 | . | ASSLDDSLSNQPQH
TRBJ2-6 | TRBV7-9 | . | ARQASGANVLT
TRBJ2-3 | TRBV6-1 | TRBD2 | ASSETASGRINTQY
TRBJ2-3 | TRBV5-1 | TRBD2 | ASSLTSGRAYGTDTQY
TRBJ2-5 | TRBV7-2 | TRBD1 | ASSRMTGEETQY
TRBJ2-6 | TRBV14 | TRBD2 | ASSQEVGLVISGANVLT
TRBJ2-2 | TRBV10-3 | . | AIREGRTGELF
TRBJ1-2 | TRBV29-1 | TRBD1 | SAGTGVNLYGYT
TRBJ1-5 | TRBV7-7 | TRBD1 | ASSPGTGRIPHQPQH
TRBJ2-1 | TRBV7-9 | TRBD2 | ATSGTSGTHNEQF
TRBJ2-5 | TRBV20-1 | TRBD2 | SASPTSGRETQY
TRBJ2-5 | TRBV10-3 | . | AIRAGPPNVETQY
TRBJ2-1 | TRBV5-1 | . | ASNLADSYNEQF
TRBJ2-1 | TRBV5-5 | . | ASSFRSGDNEQF
TRBJ1-6 | TRBV10-3 | . | AIKSGDNSPLH
TRBJ2-7 | TRBV10-3 | . | AISGARVNEQY
TRBJ2-2 | TRBV9 | . | ASSVAQGTGELF
TRBJ2-1 | TRBV3-1 | . | ASSNLAGTRNDEQF
TRBJ2-3 | TRBV5-1 | TRBD2 | ASNWGGRDTDTQY
TRBJ1-2 | TRBV20-1 | . | SARETDRPYGYT
TRBJ2-1 | TRBV15 | TRBD2 | ATSASGSGREQF
TRBJ1-1 | TRBV11-2 | . | ASSYYTEAF
TRBJ2-2 | TRBV30 | . | AWGGGMNTGELF
TRBJ1-5 | TRBV3-1 | . | ASSQAGRTGNQPQH
TRBJ2-3 | TRBV25-1 | TRBD2 | ASSEYKGLAVDTQY
TRBJ2-1 | TRBV20-1 | . | SAPNWGTVTYNEQF
TRBJ2-1 | TRBV10-2 | TRBD2 | ASSGKRGGLVNEQF
TRBJ2-1 | TRBV6-1 | TRBD2 | ASASAGGPDEQF